The 32 T cell receptor beta chains presented below share a single source sample, sequenced in a study of blood T cell repertoires in COVID-19. The data were produced by immunoSEQ multiplex PCR, yet TCRdb's version contains in-frame clones alone and is incomplete. This sample has roughly 120,000 clones, with approximately 84% found just once. Sequenced material: peripheral blood. These receptors all come from a woman between 40 and 50 years old with acute or convalescent COVID-19.

There are a few counts of this clone. V and J are TRBV30 and TRBJ1-2, with TRBD1 as a possible D gene (6 bases). The germline V gene has CDR1 GTSNPN and CDR2 SVGIG (reference sequence). This CDR3 contains 15 residues. The V end was cut by 5 bases, the J end by 8 bases, with 24 bases between. The CDR3 protein is CAWQGFGLSRGGYTF. In DNA, the CDR3 is TGTGCCTGGCAGGGATTTGGTCTATCCAGGGGAGGCTACACCTTC.

The chain combines TRBV6-6 with TRBJ1-2; TRBD1 matches 7 bases. V shed 5 bases and J 8 bases; nucleotides not matched to a gene: 11. The germline V gene encodes CDR1 MNHNY and CDR2 SVGAGI (reference sequence). The CDR3 is 14 amino acids. The CDR3 DNA reads as TGTGCCAGCAGTCGGGACAGATCCATTATCGGCTACACCTTC. Its protein is CASSRDRSIIGYTF.

DNA of the CDR3: TGCGCCAGCAGGACGGGAGGGAATTCACCCCTCCACTTT. Protein sequence: CASRTGGNSPLHF. V is TRBV5-1 and J is TRBJ1-6; D call uncertain. V lost 5 bases and J lost 7, with 10 bases in between. Germline V gene data show CDR1 as SGHRS and CDR2 as YFSETQ. The CDR3 spans 13 residues. Looking up the rest from reference TRBV5-1 and TRBJ1-6 gives the full variable domain: KAGVTQTPRYLIKTRGQQVTLSCSPISGHRSVSWYQQTPGQGLQFLFEYFSETQRNKGNFPGRFSGRQFSNSRSEMNVSTLELGDSALYLCASRTGGNSPLHFGNGTRLTVT.

The chain combines TRBV5-4 with TRBJ2-5, with 8 bases identical to TRBD2. With V trimmed by 2 bases and J by 2 bases, 2 bases remained unmatched. Per the germline V gene, CDR1 is SGHNT and CDR2 is YYREEE (reference sequence). CDR3 length equals 14 residues. The CDR3 sequence: CASSLRGGQETQYF. The CDR3 DNA follows: TGTGCCAGCAGCTTACGGGGGGGGCAAGAGACCCAGTACTTC.

The V and J genes are TRBV5-1 and TRBJ2-6; D ambiguous. There are 17 residues in the CDR3. V gave up 2 bases and J gave up 0 bases, with 12 bases separating them. Germline V CDR1 and CDR2: SGHRS, YFSETQ. The CDR3 sequence: CASSLTVTSSGANVLTF. DNA for the CDR3: TGCGCCAGCAGCTTAACTGTTACGTCCTCTGGGGCCAACGTCCTGACTTTC.

This clone is labeled as medium-sized. This chain links TRBV19 with TRBJ1-5, with D uncertain. V lost 3 bases to trimming and J lost 3 bases, with 9 bases between them. Germline lookup yields CDR1 LNHDA and CDR2 SQIVND (reference sequence). The length of the CDR3 is 14 residues. In nucleotides, the CDR3 is TGTGCCAGTAGTATGACAAGTTTCAATCAGCCCCAGCATTTT. Amino acid sequence: CASSMTSFNQPQHF.

V is TRBV3-1 (or the pseudogene TRBV3-2) and J is TRBJ2-3; D uncertain. From germline, CDR1 is LGHDT and CDR2 YNNKEL (reference sequence). V was cut by 0 bases and J by 6 bases, with 4 bases left in between. The CDR3 covers 12 residues. CDR3 sequence: CASSQDYDTQYF. In nucleotides, the CDR3 is TGTGCCAGCAGCCAAGATTATGATACGCAGTATTTT.

CDR3 residues: CASSLGTRSNSPLHF. CDR3 DNA sequence: TGTGCCAGCAGTCTTGGGACAAGGTCAAATTCACCCCTCCACTTT. The chain recombines TRBV28 with TRBJ1-6, with D maybe TRBD1 (6 bases). The CDR3 is made up of 15 amino acids. Trimming cost V 5 bases and J 7 bases, with 15 bases left between them. CDR1 MDHEN and CDR2 SYDVKM come from the germline V gene.

The chain has TRBV6-2 or TRBV6-3 and TRBJ2-7, with TRBD1 matching over 8 bases. The V and J ends lost 0 bases and 4 bases, in that order; junction bases with no gene match: 5. Germline-derived CDR1 and CDR2 are MNHEY and SVGEGT. The CDR3 consists of 15 residues. The CDR3 region has the DNA TGTGCCAGCAGTTACTCGACAGGGGCCCAATACGAGCAGTACTTC. Its translation: CASSYSTGAQYEQYF.

The gene calls are TRBV9 and TRBJ2-7, with D possibly being TRBD1 (5 bases). Germline lookup yields CDR1 SGDLS and CDR2 YYNGEE. V lost 0 bases to trimming and J lost 6 bases, with 16 bases between them. The CDR3 totals 15 residues. CDR3 coding DNA: TGTGCCAGCAGCGTAGTAGGAGAAGTAAGGGGCGAGCAGTACTTC. Translation gives CASSVVGEVRGEQYF. The variable domain in full, with the rest retrieved from reference TRBV9 and TRBJ2-7, is DSGVTQTPKHLITATGQRVTLRCSPRSGDLSVYWYQQSLDQGLQFLIQYYNGEERAKGNILERFSAQQFPDLHSELNLSSLELGDSALYFCASSVVGEVRGEQYFGPGTRLTVT.

The rearrangement links TRBV3-1 (or the pseudogene TRBV3-2) to TRBJ2-2; 8 positions agree with TRBD1. Germline V gene sequence: CDR1 LGHDT, CDR2 YNNKEL (reference sequence). The CDR3 loop spans 19 amino acids. V dropped 5 bases and J dropped 5; count of bases not matched to a gene: 19. The CDR3 spells CASSSGPRPRQGKTGELFF. DNA of the CDR3: TGTGCCAGCAGCTCTGGCCCGCGCCCCCGACAGGGGAAGACCGGGGAGCTGTTTTTT.

The count of this clone is one. The rearrangement links TRBV6-5 to TRBJ1-3, with no clear D. Germline V gene sequence: CDR1 MNHEY, CDR2 SVGAGI. V dropped 8 bases and J dropped 0 bases, with 14 bases sitting between them. CDR3 size: 15 residues. The CDR3 here is CASVDSWLSGNTIYF. The CDR3 region has the DNA TGTGCCAGCGTCGATTCATGGCTCTCTGGAAACACCATATATTTT.

The chain uses TRBV14 and TRBJ2-2; 7 bases are a match to TRBD2. Germline V CDR1 and CDR2: SGHDN, FVKESK. The CDR3 totals 16 residues. V trimming: 3 bases; J trimming: 5 bases; junction bases outside the gene matches: 9. The CDR3 nucleotides are TGTGCCAGCAGCCAGGGGCAGACTAGCCGGACCGGGGAGCTGTTTTTT. This gives the protein CASSQGQTSRTGELFF.

The chain is built from TRBV7-2 and TRBJ2-7; D is possibly TRBD1 (7 bases). This CDR3 is 15 amino acids long. Germline values: CDR1 SGHTA, CDR2 FQGNSA. V lost 5 bases and J 4 bases, leaving 18 bases between the germline ends. The CDR3 region is CASSPGGTLGYEQYF. The CDR3 DNA sequence: TGTGCCAGCAGCCCAGGGGGGACCCTCGGGTACGAGCAGTACTTC.

V is TRBV6-5 and J is TRBJ2-5, with TRBD2 identical over 7 bases. This CDR3 spans 14 amino acids. Germline assignment: CDR1 MNHEY and CDR2 SVGAGI. CDR3 protein: CATRRLAAPETQYF. CDR3 DNA sequence: TGTGCGACCCGGAGGCTAGCGGCCCCAGAGACCCAGTACTTC.

The chain employs TRBV27 and TRBJ1-5; TRBD1 matches at 9 bases. The junction had 6 bases not matched to a gene; V was cut back by 5 bases and J by 7 bases. The CDR3 loop spans 14 amino acids. The germline gives CDR1 MNHEY, CDR2 SMNVEV (reference sequence). Here the CDR3 DNA reads TGTGCCAGCAGTCTAGGGACAGGGAGGCAGCCCCAGCATTTT. It specifies CASSLGTGRQPQHF.

This chain joins TRBV6-1 and TRBJ1-1, with a weak D call TRBD1 (6 bases). V was cut by 2 bases and J by 10 bases, with 17 bases left in between. The germline CDR1 and CDR2 sequences are MNHNS and SASEGT. CDR3 length: 14 amino acids. CDR3 DNA: TGTGCCAGCAGTGAATACGACAGGACCTCGTCAGCTTTCTTT. Translation: CASSEYDRTSSAFF.

This clone was seen a single time. This chain joins TRBV3-1 (or the pseudogene TRBV3-2) and TRBJ2-2; no reliable D call. Trimming removed 0 bases at V and 3 bases at J, with 14 bases between. This CDR3 is 17 amino acids long. Germline V gene data show CDR1 as LGHDT and CDR2 as YNNKEL (reference sequence). CDR3: CASSQDGLVQYTGELFF. The CDR3 DNA sequence: TGTGCCAGCAGCCAAGATGGGCTCGTACAGTACACCGGGGAGCTGTTTTTT.

The chain links TRBV5-6 to TRBJ1-2; perhaps TRBD1 as D (6 bases). CDR1 and CDR2 from the germline V gene are SGHDT and YYEEEE. The CDR3 spans 15 residues. The V and J ends lost 1 base and 4 bases respectively, with 14 bases between them. CDR3 DNA: TGTGCCAGCAGCTTGTTACAGGGATCGGCCTATGGCTACACCTTC. This gives the protein CASSLLQGSAYGYTF.

The chain has TRBV3-1 (or the pseudogene TRBV3-2) and TRBJ1-5; D is undetermined. CDR3 size: 14 residues. The V gene lost 2 bases and the J gene lost 7 bases, with 12 bases spanning the gap. CDR1 is LGHDT, CDR2 YNNKEL, per germline (reference sequence). For the CDR3, the DNA is TGTGCCAGCAGCCAATCCCTGGCCGGGCAGCCCCAGCATTTT. As protein: CASSQSLAGQPQHF.

The chain employs TRBV9 and TRBJ2-5; 11 bases map to TRBD1. Looked up from germline, CDR1 is SGDLS and CDR2 is YYNGEE. Trimming cost V 6 bases and J 2 bases; bases outside gene matches: 6. CDR3 length: 15 amino acids. CDR3 DNA sequence: TGTGCCAGCACCGCCAGGGACAGGGGGCAAGAGACCCAGTACTTC. This sequence encodes CASTARDRGQETQYF.

This clone has just a few counts. The J gene is TRBJ1-3, the V gene TRBV5-1, with a possible D match to TRBD1 (6 bases). This CDR3 contains 15 residues. CDR1 is SGHRS and CDR2 is YFSETQ in the germline V gene. V lost 2 bases and J lost 1, with 10 bases in between. The CDR3 DNA reads TGCGCCAGCAGCTTCACAGGGAAGTCTGGAAACACCATATATTTT. It translates to CASSFTGKSGNTIYF.

This chain uses TRBV3-1 (or the pseudogene TRBV3-2) with TRBJ1-4; 7 bases map to TRBD1. The CDR3 is 16 amino acids. J was trimmed by 4 bases and V by 5 bases; bases with no gene match: 10. Germline assignment: CDR1 LGHDT and CDR2 YNNKEL (reference sequence). The CDR3 reads CASSLRDRLFNEKLFF. For the CDR3, the DNA is TGTGCCAGCAGCTTGCGGGACAGACTATTTAATGAAAAACTGTTTTTT.

CDR3 in amino acids: CASSPDTINYGYTF. The CDR3 DNA reads as TGTGCCAGCTCACCGGACACGATCAACTATGGCTACACCTTC. The chain carries TRBV18 and TRBJ1-2; perhaps TRBD1 as D (5 bases). The V and J ends lost 3 bases and 2 bases respectively, with 10 bases between them. The CDR3 sequence is 14 residues long. Germline loops: CDR1 KGHSH, CDR2 LQKENI.

This chain uses TRBV5-1 with TRBJ2-6, with D uncertain. The germline V and J ends were trimmed by 3 bases and 4 bases, with 11 bases remaining between them. There are 15 residues in the CDR3. The germline V gene has CDR1 SGHRS and CDR2 YFSETQ. The CDR3 DNA sequence: TGCGCCAGCAGCTATCTAGATACAGGGGCCAACGTCCTGACTTTC. Protein product: CASSYLDTGANVLTF. Using reference TRBV5-1 and TRBJ2-6 for the parts outside the CDR3, the full variable domain is KAGVTQTPRYLIKTRGQQVTLSCSPISGHRSVSWYQQTPGQGLQFLFEYFSETQRNKGNFPGRFSGRQFSNSRSEMNVSTLELGDSALYLCASSYLDTGANVLTFGAGSRLTVL.

V is TRBV19 and J is TRBJ1-5; D remains ambiguous. The CDR3 has 14 residues. Germline V gives CDR1 LNHDA, CDR2 SQIVND (reference sequence). Trimming stripped 6 bases from V and 7 bases from J, with 16 bases between. CDR3 in DNA: TGTGCCAGTAGCCTGGCTCTTTCGGGACAGCCCCAGCATTTT. Residues: CASSLALSGQPQHF.

V and J are TRBV9 and TRBJ2-1; D gene uncertain. The CDR3 is 13 residues long. Trimming stripped 4 bases from V and 0 bases from J, with 5 bases between. Germline V gene data show CDR1 as SGDLS and CDR2 as YYNGEE. CDR3 sequence: CASSPSSYNEQFF. The CDR3 DNA follows: TGTGCCAGCAGCCCGAGCTCCTACAATGAGCAGTTCTTC.

The gene calls are TRBV2 and TRBJ1-2, with D maybe TRBD1 (5 bases). Trimming shortened V by 3 bases and J by 6 bases, and 17 bases separated the two germline ends. Germline lookup yields CDR1 SNHLY and CDR2 FYNNEI. CDR3 length: 15 amino acids. This CDR3 reads CASSDRASVLNGYTF. In DNA, the CDR3 is TGTGCCAGCAGTGACAGGGCGAGTGTCCTCAATGGCTACACCTTC.

This clone came up once. The CDR3: CASSPRGLATTDTQYF. The CDR3 DNA is TGTGCCAGCTCACCACGGGGACTAGCGACCACAGATACGCAGTATTTT. This sequence joins TRBV18 and TRBJ2-3, with 10 bases lining up with TRBD2. Looked up from germline, CDR1 is KGHSH and CDR2 is LQKENI. CDR3 length equals 16 residues. The trim removed 1 base at V and 2 bases at J, leaving 3 bases unmatched.

This chain joins TRBV30 and TRBJ2-3; 11 positions agree with TRBD2. The CDR3 is 15 amino acids. V trimming: 1 base; J trimming: 4 bases; junction bases outside the gene matches: 4. The V gene's germline CDR1 is GTSNPN and CDR2 SVGIG (reference sequence). CDR3 sequence (DNA): TGTGCCTGGAGTGAATTTAGCGGGGGGGCAGATACGCAGTATTTT. Amino acids: CAWSEFSGGADTQYF.

This clone has a handful of counts. The chain recombines TRBV27 with TRBJ1-5, with 11 positions matching TRBD1. The CDR3 loop spans 16 amino acids. The germline gives CDR1 MNHEY, CDR2 SMNVEV (reference sequence). The V and J ends lost 2 bases and 4 bases, in that order; junction bases with no gene match: 4. CDR3 in amino acids: CASSLGTGGRNQPQHF. CDR3 DNA sequence: TGTGCCAGCAGTTTAGGGACAGGGGGAAGGAATCAGCCCCAGCATTTT.

J is TRBJ1-4 and V is TRBV20-1; 10 bases are shared with TRBD1. The V and J ends lost 3 bases and 4 bases, in that order; junction bases with no gene match: 8. The CDR3 has 16 residues. Per the germline V gene, CDR1 is DFQATT and CDR2 is SNEGSKA (reference sequence). CDR3 region: CSASNRGQGLNEKLFF. In DNA form, the CDR3 reads TGCAGTGCTAGTAATAGGGGACAGGGGCTTAATGAAAAACTGTTTTTT.